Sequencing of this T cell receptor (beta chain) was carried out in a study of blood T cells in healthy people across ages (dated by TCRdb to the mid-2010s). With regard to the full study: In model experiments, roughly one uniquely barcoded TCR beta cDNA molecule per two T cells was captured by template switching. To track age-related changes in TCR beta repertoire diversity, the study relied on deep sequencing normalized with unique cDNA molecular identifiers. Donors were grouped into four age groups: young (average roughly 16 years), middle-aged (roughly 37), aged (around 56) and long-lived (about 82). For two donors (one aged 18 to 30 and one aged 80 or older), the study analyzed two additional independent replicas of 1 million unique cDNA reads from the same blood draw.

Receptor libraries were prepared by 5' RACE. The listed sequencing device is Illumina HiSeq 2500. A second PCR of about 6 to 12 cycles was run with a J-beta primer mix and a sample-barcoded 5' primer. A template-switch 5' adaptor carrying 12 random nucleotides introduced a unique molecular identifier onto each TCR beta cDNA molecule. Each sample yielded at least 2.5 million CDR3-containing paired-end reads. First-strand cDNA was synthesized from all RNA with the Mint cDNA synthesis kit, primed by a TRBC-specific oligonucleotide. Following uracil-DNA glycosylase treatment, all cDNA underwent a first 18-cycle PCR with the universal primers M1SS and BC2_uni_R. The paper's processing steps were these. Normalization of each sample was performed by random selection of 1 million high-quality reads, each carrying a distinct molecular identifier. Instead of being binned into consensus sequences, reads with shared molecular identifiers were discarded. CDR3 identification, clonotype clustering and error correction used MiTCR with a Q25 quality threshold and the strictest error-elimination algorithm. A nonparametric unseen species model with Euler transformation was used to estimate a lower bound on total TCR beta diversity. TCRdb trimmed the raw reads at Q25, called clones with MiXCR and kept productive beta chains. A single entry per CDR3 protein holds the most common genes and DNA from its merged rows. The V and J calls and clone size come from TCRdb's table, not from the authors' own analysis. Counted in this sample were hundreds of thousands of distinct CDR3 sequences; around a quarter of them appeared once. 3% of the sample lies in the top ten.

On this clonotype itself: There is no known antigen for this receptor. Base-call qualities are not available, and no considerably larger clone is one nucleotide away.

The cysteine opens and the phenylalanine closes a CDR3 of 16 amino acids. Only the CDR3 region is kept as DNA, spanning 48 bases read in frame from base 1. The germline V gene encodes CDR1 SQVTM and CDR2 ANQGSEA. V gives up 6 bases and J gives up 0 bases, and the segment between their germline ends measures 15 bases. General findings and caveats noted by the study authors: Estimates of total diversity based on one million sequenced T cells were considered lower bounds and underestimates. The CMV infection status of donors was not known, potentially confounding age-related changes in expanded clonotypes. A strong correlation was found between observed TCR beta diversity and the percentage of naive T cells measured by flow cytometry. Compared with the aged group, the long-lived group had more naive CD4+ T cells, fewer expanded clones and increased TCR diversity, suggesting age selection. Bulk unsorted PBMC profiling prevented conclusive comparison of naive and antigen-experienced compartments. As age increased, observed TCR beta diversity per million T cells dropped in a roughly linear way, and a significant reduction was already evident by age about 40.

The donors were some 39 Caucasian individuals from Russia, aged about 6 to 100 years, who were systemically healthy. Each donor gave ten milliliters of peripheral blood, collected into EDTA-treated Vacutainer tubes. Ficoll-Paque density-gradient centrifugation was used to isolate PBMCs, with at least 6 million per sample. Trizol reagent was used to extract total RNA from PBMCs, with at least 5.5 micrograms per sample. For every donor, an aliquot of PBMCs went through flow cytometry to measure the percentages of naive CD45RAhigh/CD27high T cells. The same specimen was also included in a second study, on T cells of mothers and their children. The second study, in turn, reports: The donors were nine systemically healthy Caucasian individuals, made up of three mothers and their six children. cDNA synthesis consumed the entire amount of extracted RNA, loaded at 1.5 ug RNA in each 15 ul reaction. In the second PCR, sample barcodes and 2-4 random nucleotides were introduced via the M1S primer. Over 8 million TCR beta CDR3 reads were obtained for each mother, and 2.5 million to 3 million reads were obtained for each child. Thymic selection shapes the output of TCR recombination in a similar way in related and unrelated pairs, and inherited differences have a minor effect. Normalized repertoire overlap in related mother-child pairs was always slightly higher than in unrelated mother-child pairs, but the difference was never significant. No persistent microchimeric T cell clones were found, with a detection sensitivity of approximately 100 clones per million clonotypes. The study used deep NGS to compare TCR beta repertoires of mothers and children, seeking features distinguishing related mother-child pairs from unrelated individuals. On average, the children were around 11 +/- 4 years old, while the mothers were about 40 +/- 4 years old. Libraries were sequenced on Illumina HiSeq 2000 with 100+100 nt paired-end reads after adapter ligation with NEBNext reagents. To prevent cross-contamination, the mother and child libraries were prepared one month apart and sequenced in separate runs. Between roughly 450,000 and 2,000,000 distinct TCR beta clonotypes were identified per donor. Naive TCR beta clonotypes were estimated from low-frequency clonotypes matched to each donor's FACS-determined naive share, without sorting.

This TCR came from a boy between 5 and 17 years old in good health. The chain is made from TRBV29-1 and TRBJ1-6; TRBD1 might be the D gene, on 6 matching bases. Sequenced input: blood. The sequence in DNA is TGCAGCGTCGCCAGTACAGGGAGCTCCTATAATTCACCCCTCCACTTT. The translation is CSVASTGSSYNSPLHF.